The clone carrying this T cell receptor beta chain came up a few times. The antigen is unknown. For ophthalmopathy patients, the Clinical Activity Score was at least 3 and the NOSPECS grade at least 4; duration was under 3 months. Uncontrolled infections, other autoimmune diseases, pregnancy or lactation led to exclusion of patients. This sample holds PBMCs from under 11 ml fresh peripheral blood. This entry belongs to a study of T cells in Graves' hyperthyroidism and ophthalmopathy. Amplified TCR beta CDR3 regions came from RNA transcripts. The HTBI primer set served for first-round RT-PCR of the TCR CDR3. TCRdb re-called the multiplex PCR reads with MiXCR, one entry per CDR3 protein. The sample shows roughly 640,000 distinct CDR3 sequences, about a sixth of them seen only once. Overall study results and limits: Researchers found most expanded thyroid clonotypes above 0.001 in blood as well.

With V trimmed by 2 bases and J by 4 bases, 4 bases remained unmatched. The CDR3 has 14 amino acids. Germline V lookup: CDR1 WSHSY, CDR2 SAAADI. The sample was blood. This rearrangement joins TRBV10-2 to TRBJ1-1, with TRBD1 matching over 7 bases. The receptor comes from a woman aged 40 to 50 with Graves' ophthalmopathy. CDR3 protein: CASSENRGVTEAFF. CDR3 in DNA: TGCGCCAGCAGTGAGAACAGGGGTGTCACTGAAGCTTTCTTT.